The 7 T cell receptor beta chains below all came from one sample that was sequenced in a study of response to subunit inactivated influenza vaccine. Using its own MiXCR run on the RT-PCR reads, TCRdb lists one record per CDR3 protein. This sample yields about 780,000 distinct CDR3 sequences, of which 15% to 20% are seen a single time; 9.5% to 13% belongs to the top ten. The sample here was PBMCs from blood, taken around 5 days after vaccination. These receptors originate from a man aged 45-65 years who received an inactivated influenza vaccine.

The chain uses TRBV7-7 and TRBJ2-2, with TRBD2 matching 11 bases. Germline V lookup: CDR1 SSHAT, CDR2 FNYEAQ (reference sequence). The CDR3 totals 17 residues. V lost 2 bases to trimming and J lost 4 bases; unmatched junction nucleotides: 6. This chain's CDR3 is CASSLNSGRARTGELFF. CDR3 DNA sequence: TGTGCCAGCAGCTTAAATAGCGGGAGGGCTCGCACCGGGGAGCTGTTTTTT. The full variable domain, with the rest looked up from reference TRBV7-7 and TRBJ2-2, is GAGVSQSPRYKVTKRGQDVTLRCDPISSHATLYWYQQALGQGPEFLTYFNYEAQPDKSGLPSDRFSAERPEGSISTLTIQRTEQRDSAMYRCASSLNSGRARTGELFFGEGSRLTVL.

The table lists this clonotype with many counts. The chain couples TRBV5-1 to TRBJ1-4; D unclear. Trimming shortened V by 4 bases and J by 4 bases, and 8 bases separated the two germline ends. Per germline, CDR1 SGHRS and CDR2 YFSETQ. This CDR3 comprises 13 residues. The CDR3 spells CASSINYNEKLFF. The CDR3 nucleotides read TGCGCCAGCAGCATCAATTATAATGAAAAACTGTTTTTT.

This sequence joins TRBV20-1 and TRBJ2-1; tentatively, D is TRBD1 or TRBD2 (5 bases each). V gave up 3 bases and J gave up 0 bases, with 12 bases separating them. This CDR3 comprises 15 residues. Germline V lookup: CDR1 DFQATT, CDR2 SNEGSKA (reference sequence). CDR3 sequence: CSASLGVSSYNEQFF. CDR3 nucleotides: TGCAGTGCTAGCCTGGGGGTAAGCTCCTACAATGAGCAGTTCTTC.

The V and J genes are TRBV30 and TRBJ1-2; D is perhaps TRBD1 (5 bases). CDR1 GTSNPN and CDR2 SVGIG come from the germline V gene (reference sequence). The CDR3 loop spans 15 amino acids. V was pared by 3 bases and J by 8 bases, with 22 bases between. In DNA form, the CDR3 reads TGTGCCTGGAGGGCACCGGGACGGGATAGAAGGGGCTACACCTTC. Protein sequence: CAWRAPGRDRRGYTF. The full variable domain, completed using reference TRBV30 and TRBJ1-2, is SQTIHQWPATLVQPVGSPLSLECTVEGTSNPNLYWYRQAAGRGLQLLFYSVGIGQISSEVPQNLSASRPQDRQFILSSKKLLLSDSGFYLCAWRAPGRDRRGYTFGSGTRLTVV.

This clonotype was counted a few times. The chain links TRBV9 to TRBJ2-2; D remains unclear. From germline, CDR1 is SGDLS and CDR2 YYNGEE. V dropped 0 bases and J dropped 8 bases, with 8 bases sitting between them. This CDR3 spans 13 amino acids. CDR3 DNA sequence: TGTGCCAGCAGCGTAGGGTCATCGGGGGAGCTGTTTTTT. Residues: CASSVGSSGELFF.

This chain links TRBV12-3 or TRBV12-4 with TRBJ2-1; D is perhaps TRBD2 (6 bases). V was clipped by 3 bases and J by 7 bases, with 13 bases between them. The CDR3 has 14 amino acids. The CDR3 DNA reads TGTGCCAGCAGTTTTGTCGACGGGAGTAATGAGCAGTTCTTC. Translation gives CASSFVDGSNEQFF.

The sample holds a few counts of this clonotype. CDR3 nucleotides: TGCGCCAGCAGCTTGGAGGCGATCCCGACAGGGAGGATTGGCTACACCTTC. Amino acid sequence: CASSLEAIPTGRIGYTF. The chain employs TRBV5-1 and TRBJ1-2, with 7 bases matching TRBD1. The CDR3 consists of 17 residues. The J segment lost 7 bases and the V segment lost 0 bases, leaving 15 bases of the junction unmatched. Germline assignment: CDR1 SGHRS and CDR2 YFSETQ.